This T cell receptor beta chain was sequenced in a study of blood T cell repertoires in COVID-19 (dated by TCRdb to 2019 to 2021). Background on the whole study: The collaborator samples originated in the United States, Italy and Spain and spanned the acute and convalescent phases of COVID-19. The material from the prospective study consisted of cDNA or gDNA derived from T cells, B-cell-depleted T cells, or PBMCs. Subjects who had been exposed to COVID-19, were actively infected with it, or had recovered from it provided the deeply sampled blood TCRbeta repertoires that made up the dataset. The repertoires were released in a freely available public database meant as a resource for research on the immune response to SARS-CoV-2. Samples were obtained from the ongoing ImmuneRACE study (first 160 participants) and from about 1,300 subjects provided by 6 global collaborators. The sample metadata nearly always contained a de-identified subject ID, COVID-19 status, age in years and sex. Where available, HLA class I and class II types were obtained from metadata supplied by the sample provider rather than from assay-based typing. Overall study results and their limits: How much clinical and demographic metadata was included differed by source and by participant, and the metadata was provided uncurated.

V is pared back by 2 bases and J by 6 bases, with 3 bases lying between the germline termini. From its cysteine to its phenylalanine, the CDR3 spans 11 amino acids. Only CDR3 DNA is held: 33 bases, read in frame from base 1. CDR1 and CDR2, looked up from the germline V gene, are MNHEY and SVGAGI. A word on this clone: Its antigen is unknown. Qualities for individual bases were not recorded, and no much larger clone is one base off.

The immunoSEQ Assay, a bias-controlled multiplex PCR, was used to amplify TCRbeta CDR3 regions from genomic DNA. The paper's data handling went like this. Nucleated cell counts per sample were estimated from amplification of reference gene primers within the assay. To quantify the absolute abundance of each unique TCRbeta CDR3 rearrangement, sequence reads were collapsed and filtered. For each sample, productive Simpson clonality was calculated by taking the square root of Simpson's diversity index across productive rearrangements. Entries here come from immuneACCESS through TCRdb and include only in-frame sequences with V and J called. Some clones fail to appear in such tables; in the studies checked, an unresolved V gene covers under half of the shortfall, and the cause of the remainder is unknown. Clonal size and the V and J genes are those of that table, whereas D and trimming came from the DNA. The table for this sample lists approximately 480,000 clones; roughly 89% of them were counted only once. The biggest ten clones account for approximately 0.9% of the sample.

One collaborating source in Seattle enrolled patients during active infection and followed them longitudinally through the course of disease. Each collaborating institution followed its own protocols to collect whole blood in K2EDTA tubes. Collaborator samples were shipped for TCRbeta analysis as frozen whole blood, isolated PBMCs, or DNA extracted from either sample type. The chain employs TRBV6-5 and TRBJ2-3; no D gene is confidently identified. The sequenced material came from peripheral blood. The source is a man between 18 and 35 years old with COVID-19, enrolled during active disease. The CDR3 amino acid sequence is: CASSYADTQYF. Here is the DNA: TGTGCCAGCAGTTACGCGGATACGCAGTATTTT.